What follows are 23 T cell receptor beta chains derived from one specimen sequenced in a study of control samples from healthy donors and cancer patients. This table comes from immunoSEQ multiplex PCR, and its TCRdb copy is limited to in-frame clones, with some not included. The sample lists around 50,000 clones; around 86% were seen once. Material: PBMCs. The receptors stem from a woman aged 50 to 60 with lung cancer.

The rearrangement joins TRBV6-6 to TRBJ2-5; D is perhaps TRBD1 (7 bases). Trimming took 4 bases from V and 5 from J, leaving 8 bases between them. Germline CDR1 is MNHNY and CDR2 is SVGAGI (reference sequence). This CDR3 has 12 residues. CDR3 nucleotide sequence: TGTGCCAGCAGTTCAGGGGGGGAGACCCAGTACTTC. It encodes CASSSGGETQYF.

The chain uses TRBV5-1 and TRBJ1-6, with D possibly TRBD1 on 6 matching bases. The CDR3 is made up of 18 amino acids. The germline gives CDR1 SGHRS, CDR2 YFSETQ. The V and J ends lost 0 bases and 4 bases respectively, with 17 bases between them. The CDR3, as DNA: TGCGCCAGCAGCTTGGGAACAACAGGGAGGGGTTATAATTCACCCCTCCACTTT. It codes for CASSLGTTGRGYNSPLHF.

This chain connects TRBV19 to TRBJ1-5; D call uncertain. V lost 1 base, J lost 0 bases, and 4 bases lay in between. CDR1 and CDR2 (germline): LNHDA, SQIVND (reference sequence). The CDR3 is made up of 14 amino acids. CDR3 residues: CASSIGVSNQPQHF. The DNA of the CDR3 is TGTGCCAGTAGTATAGGGGTTAGCAATCAGCCCCAGCATTTT.

CDR3 nucleotide sequence: TGTGCCAGCAGCCCTCAATCAGGGGATTCCACTGAAGCTTTCTTT. This sequence encodes CASSPQSGDSTEAFF. V and J are TRBV7-2 and TRBJ1-1; D may be TRBD1 (6 bases). This CDR3 is 15 amino acids long. V was shortened by 5 bases and J by 4 bases, with 17 bases between the two germline ends. CDR1 and CDR2 (germline): SGHTA, FQGNSA.

This clone has more than one count but fewer than ten. V gene TRBV25-1 combines with J gene TRBJ1-1, with a weak D call TRBD1 (5 bases). This CDR3 comprises 15 residues. Germline loops: CDR1 MGHDK, CDR2 SYGVNS. The V and J ends lost 3 bases and 2 bases respectively, with 13 bases between them. CDR3 sequence (DNA): TGTGCCAGCAGTGACTCCTTGGGGGTTAACACTGAAGCTTTCTTT. Residues: CASSDSLGVNTEAFF.

The chain recombines TRBV30 with TRBJ1-1, with D maybe TRBD1 (6 bases). Trimming removed 0 bases at V and 5 bases at J, with 16 bases between. The CDR3 length is 15 residues. Germline V gene lookup returns CDR1 GTSNPN and CDR2 SVGIG (reference sequence). CDR3 nucleotides: TGTGCCTGGAGTGTAGAGGGCTTCAGGGGAACTGAAGCTTTCTTT. It codes for CAWSVEGFRGTEAFF.

J is TRBJ1-6 and V is TRBV10-3; the D gene is possibly TRBD1 (5 bases). Germline CDR1 is ENHRY and CDR2 is SYGVKD. This CDR3 is built from 14 residues. Trimming removed 7 bases at V and 7 bases at J, with 14 bases between. The CDR3 spells CAIKRQGENSPLHF. Written as DNA, the CDR3 is TGTGCCATCAAAAGGCAGGGAGAAAATTCACCCCTCCACTTT.

The chain has TRBV15 and TRBJ2-3; 10 bases align to TRBD2. The CDR3 has 16 residues. V lost 0 bases and J lost 5; bases outside the gene matches: 5. The germline CDR1 and CDR2 sequences are LNHNV and YYDKDF (reference sequence). CDR3 region: CATSRESGGAKDTQYF. CDR3 DNA sequence: TGTGCCACCAGCAGAGAAAGCGGGGGGGCCAAAGATACGCAGTATTTT.

The J gene is TRBJ1-4, the V gene TRBV25-1, with 8 bases matching TRBD1. This CDR3 comprises 17 residues. After removal of 1 base from V and 5 bases from J, the junction contained 9 bases not matched to a gene. Germline V gene sequence: CDR1 MGHDK, CDR2 SYGVNS. This CDR3 is CASSESDRGKRNEKLFF. Written as DNA, the CDR3 is TGTGCCAGCAGTGAATCCGACAGGGGAAAAAGGAATGAAAAACTGTTTTTT.

The V gene is TRBV19, the J gene TRBJ1-5; D unresolved. There are 13 residues in the CDR3. From germline, CDR1 is LNHDA and CDR2 SQIVND (reference sequence). The germline V and J ends were trimmed by 1 base and 6 bases, with 7 bases remaining between them. The CDR3 DNA reads as TGTGCCAGTAGTATAGGGGCGGGTCAGCCCCAGCATTTT. Translation gives CASSIGAGQPQHF.

The chain has TRBV7-6 and TRBJ1-2; D not resolved. In germline, CDR1 is SGHVS, CDR2 FNYEAQ. The CDR3 length is 12 residues. Trimming removed 3 bases at V and 7 bases at J, with 9 bases between. CDR3 amino acids: CASSLAEGGYTF. Here the CDR3 DNA reads TGTGCCAGCAGCTTGGCCGAAGGTGGCTACACCTTC.

The sample holds a few counts of this clone. CDR3 sequence: CASQEADNEQFF. CDR3 coding DNA: TGTGCCAGCCAAGAGGCGGACAATGAGCAGTTCTTC. The chain couples TRBV19 to TRBJ2-1; no reliable D call. V was pared by 9 bases and J by 5 bases, with 11 bases between. The CDR3 runs 12 residues. From germline, CDR1 is LNHDA and CDR2 SQIVND (reference sequence).

The chain joins TRBV28 to TRBJ2-3; the match to TRBD1 covers 7 bases. Germline loops: CDR1 MDHEN, CDR2 SYDVKM. The CDR3 length is 17 residues. The trim removed 0 bases at V and 1 base at J, leaving 7 bases unmatched. Here the CDR3 reads CASSLWSAGGGTDTQYF. For the CDR3, the DNA is TGTGCCAGCAGTTTATGGTCTGCAGGGGGAGGCACAGATACGCAGTATTTT.

V is TRBV18 and J is TRBJ1-5; D gene ambiguous. From germline, CDR1 is KGHSH and CDR2 LQKENI. V lost 3 bases and J 1 base, leaving 4 bases between the germline ends. The CDR3 has 13 residues. CDR3 nucleotides: TGTGCCAGCTCACCGGGGAGCAATCAGCCCCAGCATTTT. Residues: CASSPGSNQPQHF.

This sequence joins TRBV3-1 (or the pseudogene TRBV3-2) and TRBJ1-6; 7 bases line up with TRBD1. Germline V gives CDR1 LGHDT, CDR2 YNNKEL (reference sequence). V was clipped by 0 bases and J by 9 bases; unmatched bases: 8. This CDR3 contains 16 residues. CDR3 bases: TGTGCCAGCAGCCAAGATAGGGGGCAGGGCACTTCACCCCTCCACTTT. This encodes CASSQDRGQGTSPLHF.

The rearrangement uses TRBV18 and TRBJ1-1; maybe TRBD1 (5 bases). V lost 1 base to trimming and J lost 8 bases, with 11 bases between them. This CDR3 region has 13 residues. The V gene's germline CDR1 is KGHSH and CDR2 LQKENI. CDR3 region: CASSPRAGREAFF. CDR3 bases: TGTGCCAGCTCACCACGTGCAGGGAGAGAAGCTTTCTTT.

This clone qualifies as medium-sized. This chain uses TRBV2 with TRBJ2-2; weak D call: TRBD2 (6 bases). Germline loops: CDR1 SNHLY, CDR2 FYNNEI. The CDR3 length is 15 residues. V lost 0 bases to trimming and J lost 7 bases, with 12 bases between them. CDR3 nucleotide sequence: TGTGCCAGCAGTGAAGCGCTTGGAGGGTTCGGGGAGCTGTTTTTT. Translation gives CASSEALGGFGELFF.

This chain uses TRBV19 with TRBJ1-1, with TRBD1 identical over 7 bases. CDR1 is LNHDA and CDR2 is SQIVND in the germline V gene (reference sequence). With V trimmed by 2 bases and J by 4 bases, 4 bases remained unmatched. This CDR3 is built from 14 residues. CDR3 nucleotide sequence: TGTGCCAGTAGTATAACAGGGGTAAGCACTGAAGCTTTCTTT. Protein sequence: CASSITGVSTEAFF.

On this clone: This sample includes further DNA sequences coding for the same CDR3. The chain is built from TRBV9 and TRBJ1-2; 9 bases are shared with TRBD1. The CDR3 length is 15 residues. Germline CDR1 is SGDLS and CDR2 is YYNGEE. The ends lost 4 bases at V and 2 bases at J; junction bases unmatched: 6. DNA of the CDR3: TGTGCCAGCAGCCCGTGGGACAGGGAGAACTATGGCTACACCTTC. Its protein is CASSPWDRENYGYTF.

This clone has a handful of counts. The chain links TRBV7-8 to TRBJ2-7; TRBD1 aligns across 7 bases. J lost 6 bases, V lost 4 bases, and 3 bases had no gene match. The CDR3 has 12 residues. CDR1 and CDR2 (germline): SGHVS, FQNEAQ. The CDR3 loop reads CASSYSGGEQYF. DNA for the CDR3: TGTGCCAGCAGCTATTCAGGGGGCGAGCAGTACTTC.

V and J are TRBV25-1 and TRBJ1-1; D is undetermined. This CDR3 has 12 residues. With 7 bases removed from V and 2 bases from J, the gap between germline ends came to 8 bases. The germline gives CDR1 MGHDK, CDR2 SYGVNS. The CDR3, as DNA: TGTGCCAGCACCGCGGTAAACACTGAAGCTTTCTTT. This encodes CASTAVNTEAFF.

In this sample, this clone turned up once. The chain joins TRBV28 to TRBJ1-2; 9 bases are shared with TRBD1. CDR1 MDHEN and CDR2 SYDVKM come from the germline V gene. V was clipped by 5 bases and J by 4 bases; unmatched bases: 8. There are 15 residues in the CDR3. This chain's CDR3 is CASSPSLTGGYGYTF. The DNA of the CDR3 is TGTGCCAGCAGTCCCTCCCTGACAGGGGGCTATGGCTACACCTTC.

This clone showed up just once. The chain recombines TRBV11-2 with TRBJ1-1; 7 nucleotides line up with TRBD1. This CDR3 has 15 amino acids. J lost 4 bases, V lost 5 bases, and 10 bases had no gene match. Germline CDR1 SGHAT, CDR2 FQNNGV. CDR3 DNA sequence: TGTGCCAGCAGCCGCCCGACAGGGTCAGGCACTGAAGCTTTCTTT. This encodes CASSRPTGSGTEAFF.